Following are 5 T cell receptor beta chains from one sample sequenced in a study of T cell clonality in common variable immunodeficiency. The data were produced by immunoSEQ multiplex PCR, yet TCRdb's version contains in-frame clones alone and is incomplete. This table holds tens of thousands of clones with no singletons; the top ten claim roughly an eighth. Sequenced material: peripheral blood mononuclear cells. The receptor set was obtained from a person between 18 and 75 years old in good health.

This clone showed up many times. The CDR3 end is not reached by the read, which stops 3 residues before it; the germline J gene fills it in. The gene calls are TRBV28 and TRBJ2-7; TRBD1 matches 9 bases. The trim removed 8 bases at V and 6 bases at J, leaving 11 bases unmatched. CDR1 MDHEN and CDR2 SYDVKM come from the germline V gene. The CDR3 is 14 amino acids. The CDR3 bases that were read are TGTGCCAGCCAGCTGGGACAGGGCTGGGGCGAG. Encoded protein: CASQLGQGWGE. The entire CDR3 sequence reads CASQLGQGWGEQYF.

Comments on this clone: The sequenced fragment ends 3 residues before the CDR3 boundary, so the rest is inferred from the germline J gene. J is TRBJ2-5 and V is TRBV2; TRBD2 matches 8 bases. Trimming removed 5 bases from V and 4 bases from J; junction bases left unmatched: 9. Per germline, CDR1 SNHLY and CDR2 FYNNEI. This CDR3 comprises 15 residues. The chain's CDR3 is CASSSPGLGGETQYF. CDR3 DNA (partial): TGTGCCAGCAGTTCACCGGGACTAGGAGGAGAGACC.

This clone has a count of ten or more. The CDR3 goes on 3 residues after the read ends, and that part is filled in from the germline J gene. The chain employs TRBV5-4 and TRBJ2-3, with D perhaps matching TRBD2 (5 bases). Germline lookup yields CDR1 SGHNT and CDR2 YYREEE (reference sequence). The CDR3 totals 14 residues. The V end was cut by 1 base, the J end by 0 bases, with 6 bases between. The part of the CDR3 DNA that was read is TGTGCCAGCAGCTTGTCGGGGAGCACAGATACG. This sequence encodes CASSLSGSTDT. The full CDR3 protein is CASSLSGSTDTQYF.

This clone has ten or more counts. The CDR3 here is CASQRAFTDNEQFF. The part of the CDR3 DNA that was read is TGTGCCAGCCAAAGGGCGTTCACGGACAATGAG. The chain recombines TRBV7-9 with TRBJ2-1; D is uncertain. The CDR3 goes on 3 residues after the read ends, and that part is filled in from the germline J gene. The CDR3 covers 14 residues. The V gene's germline CDR1 is SEHNR and CDR2 FQNEAQ (reference sequence). V lost 8 bases and J lost 5, with 16 bases in between.

This clone was found many times. The read ends 3 residues early relative to the CDR3; the germline J gene fills the gap. The gene calls are TRBV6-2 or TRBV6-3 and TRBJ2-2; 10 nucleotides agree with TRBD2. Trimming removed 5 bases from V and 7 bases from J; junction bases left unmatched: 7. The CDR3 has 15 amino acids. Germline V CDR1 and CDR2: MNHEY, SVGEGT. The part of the CDR3 DNA that was read is TGTGCCAGCAGTCCCCCGGGACTAGCGATCGGGGAG. Protein sequence: CASSPPGLAIGE. The whole CDR3 reads CASSPPGLAIGELFF.